These 30 T cell receptor beta chains originate from one sample sequenced in a study of blood T cell repertoires in COVID-19. Produced via immunoSEQ multiplex PCR; TCRdb's table is partial and in-frame only. This table has about 310,000 clones, around 87% appearing once. Input material: peripheral blood. The receptors here all came from a middle-aged man with active or convalescent COVID-19.

V is TRBV11-2 and J is TRBJ1-4; D is uncertain. CDR3 size: 15 residues. The germline V gene has CDR1 SGHAT and CDR2 FQNNGV. V lost 2 bases to trimming and J lost 5 bases, with 12 bases between them. CDR3 DNA sequence: TGTGCCAGCAGCTTAAACGCAGGCCTAAATGAAAAACTGTTTTTT. It specifies CASSLNAGLNEKLFF.

The genes are TRBV19 and TRBJ2-7; unclear D gene. The germline CDR1 and CDR2 sequences are LNHDA and SQIVND (reference sequence). The CDR3 totals 14 residues. V gave up 11 bases and J gave up 0 bases, with 17 bases separating them. As DNA, the CDR3 is TGTGCCTCAAGTACCAGCGTGAGCTCCTACGAGCAGTACTTC. It specifies CASSTSVSSYEQYF.

V and J are TRBV7-9 and TRBJ1-1; no clear D. CDR1 is SEHNR, CDR2 FQNEAQ, per germline (reference sequence). The germline V and J ends were trimmed by 6 bases and 0 bases, with 8 bases remaining between them. This CDR3 has 13 amino acids. CDR3 region: CASSLQLNTEAFF. The DNA for the CDR3 is TGTGCCAGCAGTTTACAGTTGAACACTGAAGCTTTCTTT.

The chain carries TRBV6-2 or TRBV6-3 and TRBJ2-7; maybe TRBD2 (7 bases). The length of the CDR3 is 15 residues. V shed 0 bases and J shed 3 bases, with 12 bases lying between them. CDR1 is MNHEY and CDR2 is SVGEGT in the germline V gene. The chain's CDR3 is CASSYSGGGDYEQYF. The CDR3 nucleotides read TGTGCCAGCAGTTACTCGGGAGGGGGTGACTACGAGCAGTACTTC.

The chain uses TRBV28 and TRBJ1-5; 8 bases fit TRBD1. This CDR3 has 15 residues. Per the germline V gene, CDR1 is MDHEN and CDR2 is SYDVKM. J was trimmed by 0 bases and V by 7 bases; bases with no gene match: 5. The CDR3 bases are TGTGCCAGCACCAGGGGGCAGTATAGCAATCAGCCCCAGCATTTT. Protein product: CASTRGQYSNQPQHF.

The chain combines TRBV6-2 or TRBV6-3 with TRBJ2-2; 7 bases map to TRBD1. The CDR3 totals 17 residues. Unmatched junction bases numbered 12, after V lost 6 bases and J lost 2 bases. Germline assignment: CDR1 MNHEY and CDR2 SVGEGT. CDR3 DNA: TGTGCCAGCAGCCTCCCGGGACAGAGTTTCAACACCGGGGAGCTGTTTTTT. It specifies CASSLPGQSFNTGELFF.

The chain couples TRBV7-2 to TRBJ2-3, with unresolved D. In germline, CDR1 is SGHTA, CDR2 FQGNSA. Trimming pared 5 bases from V and 1 base from J, leaving 7 bases between. This CDR3 contains 13 residues. DNA of the CDR3: TGTGCCAGCAGCCCTTCGGGCACAGATACGCAGTATTTT. Its protein is CASSPSGTDTQYF. The complete variable domain, with remaining parts taken from reference TRBV7-2 and TRBJ2-3, reads GAGVSQSPSNKVTEKGKDVELRCDPISGHTALYWYRQSLGQGLEFLIYFQGNSAPDKSGLPSDRFSAERTGGSVSTLTIQRTQQEDSAVYLCASSPSGTDTQYFGPGTRLTVL.

The chain couples TRBV27 to TRBJ2-7, with 10 bases fitting TRBD1. Trimming removed 5 bases from V and 6 bases from J; junction bases left unmatched: 7. This CDR3 has 14 amino acids. Germline CDR1 and CDR2: MNHEY and SMNVEV (reference sequence). The CDR3 spells CASSPRQGAGEQYF. DNA for the CDR3: TGTGCCAGCAGTCCCCGACAGGGGGCTGGCGAGCAGTACTTC.

With regard to this clone: Different DNA sequences within this sample yield the same CDR3. The V gene is TRBV5-1, the J gene TRBJ2-3; 9 bases agree with TRBD1. The ends lost 4 bases at V and 3 bases at J; junction bases unmatched: 3. CDR1 and CDR2 (germline): SGHRS, YFSETQ. The CDR3 has 14 amino acids. CDR3 DNA sequence: TGCGCCAGCAGCACGGGACAGGGTACAGATACGCAGTATTTT. Encoded protein: CASSTGQGTDTQYF.

The chain is built from TRBV28 and TRBJ2-7, with TRBD2 matching over 7 bases. The CDR3 consists of 12 residues. V was pared by 8 bases and J by 7 bases, with 8 bases of the junction left unmatched. Germline loops: CDR1 MDHEN, CDR2 SYDVKM. The CDR3 DNA reads TGTGCCAGCCAAATAAGGGAGGGGGAGCAGTACTTC. It specifies CASQIREGEQYF.

The genes are TRBV24-1 and TRBJ2-1; 14 bases map to TRBD2. Germline-derived CDR1 and CDR2 are KGHDR and SFDVKD. V was pared by 4 bases and J by 5 bases, with 9 bases of the junction left unmatched. The CDR3 sequence is 18 residues long. The chain's CDR3 is CATSDLRTSGRSHNEQFF. Here the CDR3 DNA reads TGTGCCACCAGTGACCTCCGGACTAGCGGGAGGTCCCACAATGAGCAGTTCTTC.

In nucleotides, the CDR3 is TGTGCCTGGAGTGAAGGACAGGGTGGTACTGAAGCTTTCTTT. This encodes CAWSEGQGGTEAFF. This chain links TRBV30 with TRBJ1-1, with TRBD1 matching over 8 bases. The CDR3 extends over 14 amino acids. With 1 base clipped from V and 5 bases from J, the junction kept 6 bases outside the gene matches. The germline V gene has CDR1 GTSNPN and CDR2 SVGIG (reference sequence).

The table lists this clone with a few counts. The chain has TRBV6-5 and TRBJ2-7; 7 positions agree with TRBD2. The length of the CDR3 is 14 residues. Trimming removed 8 bases from V and 3 bases from J; junction bases left unmatched: 10. Germline assignment: CDR1 MNHEY and CDR2 SVGAGI. The CDR3 coding sequence is TGTGCCAGCGCAAGGGTAGCGGGCTTCTACGAGCAGTACTTC. It codes for CASARVAGFYEQYF.

V and J are TRBV5-1 and TRBJ1-2; no clear D. Germline V CDR1 and CDR2: SGHRS, YFSETQ. V dropped 2 bases and J dropped 6 bases, with 11 bases sitting between them. There are 13 residues in the CDR3. The CDR3 DNA reads TGCGCCAGCAGCTTCGACACGGTGGATGGCTACACCTTC. Protein sequence: CASSFDTVDGYTF.

This chain links TRBV24-1 with TRBJ2-6; maybe TRBD1 (6 bases). CDR1 is KGHDR, CDR2 SFDVKD, per germline. With 4 bases removed from V and 0 bases from J, the gap between germline ends came to 12 bases. The CDR3 consists of 17 residues. The DNA for the CDR3 is TGTGCCACCAGTGACCCGGGACATGACTCTGGGGCCAACGTCCTGACTTTC. Translation gives CATSDPGHDSGANVLTF.

The chain carries TRBV3-1 (or the pseudogene TRBV3-2) and TRBJ1-1; TRBD1 is a possible D gene (6 bases). This CDR3 region has 16 residues. The V gene's germline CDR1 is LGHDT and CDR2 YNNKEL (reference sequence). The V end was cut by 4 bases, the J end by 4 bases, with 19 bases between. CDR3 bases: TGTGCCAGCAGCCGAGGAGAGCTCCGGGACACCACTGAAGCTTTCTTT. Protein sequence: CASSRGELRDTTEAFF.

V usage is TRBV11-2 and J usage is TRBJ2-1, with a possible D match to TRBD2 (6 bases). Trimming took off 3 bases at V and 4 bases at J, with 13 bases between the two ends. This CDR3 is 15 amino acids long. The V gene's germline CDR1 is SGHAT and CDR2 FQNNGV. CDR3 DNA: TGTGCCAGCAGCTTGGAGGGTTTGGGGTACAATGAGCAGTTCTTC. Its protein product is CASSLEGLGYNEQFF.

The chain recombines TRBV4-1 with TRBJ1-6; D is possibly TRBD1 (6 bases). The germline V gene encodes CDR1 MGHRA and CDR2 YSYEKL. The CDR3 is 18 residues long. V was trimmed by 0 bases and J by 11 bases, leaving 23 bases between them. Here the CDR3 DNA reads TGCGCCAGCAGCCAAGATCTCCGGGACGGGACATCGAGGACACCCCTCCACTTT. Translating gives CASSQDLRDGTSRTPLHF.

V and J are TRBV13 and TRBJ1-1, with D uncertain. With 1 base removed from V and 1 base from J, the gap between germline ends came to 10 bases. CDR1 PRHDT and CDR2 FYEKMQ come from the germline V gene (reference sequence). This CDR3 region has 15 residues. CDR3 sequence reads: CASSLVAVGNTEAFF. For the CDR3, the DNA is TGTGCCAGCAGCTTAGTGGCAGTTGGGAACACTGAAGCTTTCTTT.

The chain has TRBV27 and TRBJ1-6; no clear D gene. Trimming shortened V by 6 bases and J by 7 bases, and 7 bases separated the two germline ends. This CDR3 has 12 amino acids. In germline, CDR1 is MNHEY, CDR2 SMNVEV (reference sequence). The CDR3 DNA reads TGTGCCAGCAGCTTGCTAAATTCACCCCTCCACTTT. Its protein product is CASSLLNSPLHF.

This clone turned up a few times. This chain connects TRBV9 to TRBJ2-3, with D tentatively TRBD1 (5 bases). Trimming stripped 0 bases from V and 2 bases from J, with 13 bases between. Germline V lookup: CDR1 SGDLS, CDR2 YYNGEE. This CDR3 has 16 residues. This chain's CDR3 is CASSVGVRALTDTQYF. The CDR3 region has the DNA TGTGCCAGCAGCGTAGGGGTCAGGGCCCTCACAGATACGCAGTATTTT. Supplemented by reference TRBV9 and TRBJ2-3, the full variable domain reads DSGVTQTPKHLITATGQRVTLRCSPRSGDLSVYWYQQSLDQGLQFLIQYYNGEERAKGNILERFSAQQFPDLHSELNLSSLELGDSALYFCASSVGVRALTDTQYFGPGTRLTVL.

This chain uses TRBV18 with TRBJ2-7; a weak D match, TRBD2 (5 bases). The CDR3 consists of 15 residues. The V end lost 2 bases, the J end lost 6 bases, and 17 bases lay between the germline ends. Germline V gives CDR1 KGHSH, CDR2 LQKENI. The CDR3 DNA reads TGTGCCAGCTCACCAGGCGGGCCCCCCGGTTCCGAGCAGTACTTC. It specifies CASSPGGPPGSEQYF.

The chain employs TRBV27 and TRBJ2-2; no clear D. Germline V gives CDR1 MNHEY, CDR2 SMNVEV (reference sequence). The length of the CDR3 is 14 residues. V was trimmed by 6 bases and J by 0 bases, leaving 8 bases between them. The CDR3 reads CASRSYANTGELFF. CDR3 nucleotide sequence: TGTGCCAGCAGGTCCTATGCGAACACCGGGGAGCTGTTTTTT.

The chain carries TRBV27 and TRBJ2-1, with 9 bases fitting TRBD2. From germline, CDR1 is MNHEY and CDR2 SMNVEV (reference sequence). The CDR3 runs 16 residues. With V trimmed by 4 bases and J by 7 bases, 11 bases remained unmatched. CDR3 protein: CASSSSGAGLRNEQFF. CDR3 DNA: TGTGCCAGCAGTTCTAGCGGGGCCGGCCTGAGGAATGAGCAGTTCTTC.

This clone was seen a handful of times. The sample has other DNA sequences that encode this CDR3 too. The CDR3 protein is CASRRGPSYEQYF. CDR3 bases: TGTGCCAGCAGGCGGGGGCCTTCCTACGAGCAGTACTTC. The rearrangement links TRBV2 to TRBJ2-7, with D tentatively TRBD2 (7 bases). Germline values: CDR1 SNHLY, CDR2 FYNNEI. V gave up 6 bases and J gave up 1 base, with 10 bases separating them. The CDR3 extends over 13 amino acids.

The gene calls are TRBV29-1 and TRBJ2-5; the D gene is possibly TRBD2 (6 bases). Germline CDR1 is SQVTM and CDR2 is ANQGSEA. V lost 3 bases and J 9 bases, leaving 14 bases between the germline ends. CDR3 length: 12 residues. DNA for the CDR3: TGCAGCGTTGAGGGGGGAGTAAGGGCCCAGTACTTC. Translated, it gives CSVEGGVRAQYF.

The rearrangement joins TRBV5-5 to TRBJ1-6, with D unresolved. CDR1 is SGHKS and CDR2 is YYEKEE in the germline V gene (reference sequence). This CDR3 spans 15 amino acids. V was clipped by 0 bases and J by 3 bases, with 7 bases between them. The CDR3 DNA is TGTGCCAGCAGCTTGGCAGGCCGCTATAATTCACCCCTCCACTTT. This codes for CASSLAGRYNSPLHF.

The chain couples TRBV2 to TRBJ1-2; D is uncertain. The CDR3 contains 14 residues. Trimming took 4 bases from V and 0 from J, leaving 9 bases between them. Germline V CDR1 and CDR2: SNHLY, FYNNEI. The CDR3 is CASSAPRPNYGYTF. CDR3 nucleotides: TGTGCCAGCAGTGCCCCCAGGCCTAACTATGGCTACACCTTC.

The chain joins TRBV5-6 to TRBJ2-1; possibly TRBD2 for D (5 bases). The CDR3 extends over 15 amino acids. Germline assignment: CDR1 SGHDT and CDR2 YYEEEE. The V end lost 4 bases, the J end lost 1 base, and 12 bases lay between the germline ends. CDR3 bases: TGTGCCAGCAGCCTTGGCCTAGCATCCTACAATGAGCAGTTCTTC. Protein product: CASSLGLASYNEQFF.

The chain combines TRBV7-9 with TRBJ2-5; 7 bases line up with TRBD1. With 3 bases clipped from V and 2 bases from J, the junction kept 6 bases outside the gene matches. Germline V lookup: CDR1 SEHNR, CDR2 FQNEAQ (reference sequence). The CDR3 is 15 residues long. The CDR3, as DNA: TGTGCCAGCAGCTTTCCCAGGGGGACACAAGAGACCCAGTACTTC. Translating gives CASSFPRGTQETQYF.